The T cell receptor beta chain described here comes from a study of blood T cell repertoires in COVID-19 (dated by TCRdb to about 2020). Study-level background: Samples covering the acute and convalescent phases of COVID-19 were provided by collaborators in the United States, Italy and Spain. The prospective study material was composed of cDNA or gDNA derived from T cells, B-cell-depleted T cells, or PBMCs. Deeply sampled blood TCRbeta repertoires from subjects exposed to, actively infected with, or recovered from COVID-19 were included in the dataset. The repertoires were released in a freely available public database meant as a resource for research on the immune response to SARS-CoV-2. The samples were drawn from the first 160 participants of the ongoing ImmuneRACE study and from under 1,500 subjects provided by 6 global collaborators. A de-identified subject ID, COVID-19 status, age in years and sex were almost always included in the sample metadata. Where available, HLA class I and class II types were taken from metadata supplied by the sample provider and were not determined by assay-based typing. What the study reported, not specific to this receptor: How much clinical and demographic metadata was included differed by source and by participant, and the metadata was provided uncurated.

The CDR3 holds 19 amino acids from the cysteine to the phenylalanine. Here the CDR3 DNA is all that survives: 57 bases in frame from base 1. The germline V gene yields SGHTA for CDR1 and FQGTGA for CDR2. Trimming takes 5 bases off V and 0 bases off J; junction bases not matched to a gene: 15. The immunoSEQ Assay, a bias-controlled multiplex PCR, was used to amplify TCRbeta CDR3 regions from genomic DNA. As for the original processing: Nucleated cell counts per sample were estimated from amplification of reference gene primers within the assay. To quantify the absolute abundance of each unique TCRbeta CDR3 rearrangement, sequence reads were collapsed and filtered. For each sample, productive Simpson clonality was calculated by taking the square root of Simpson's diversity index across productive rearrangements. TCRdb re-hosts the immuneACCESS table, in-frame sequences only. Its copies lack some clones; in the studies checked, an unresolved V gene accounts for under half of them, and the cause for the rest is not known. V and J calls and clone size come straight from that table; D and trimming were deduced from the DNA. This sample lists approximately 150,000 clones; roughly 88% were detected once. The ten largest account for approximately 5% of the sample.

In Seattle, one collaborating source enrolled patients while the infection was active and tracked those patients longitudinally over the course of disease. Whole blood was collected in K2EDTA tubes by collaborating institutions according to the institutions' own protocols. For TCRbeta analysis, collaborators shipped samples in one of three forms: frozen whole blood, isolated PBMCs, or DNA extracted from either of those sample types. Notes on this clone: The antigen it recognizes is unknown. No quality values exist for individual bases; no much larger clone is one base distant.

This TCR came from a man between 18 and 29 years old with COVID-19, enrolled during active disease. Material for sequencing was peripheral blood. The V and J segments used are TRBV7-3 and TRBJ2-1, with 8 bases aligning to TRBD1. CDR3 loop: CASSGRTGSYLSSYNEQFF. The bases read TGTGCCAGCAGCGGACGGACAGGGAGCTACCTTAGCTCCTACAATGAGCAGTTCTTC.